The present T cell receptor (beta chain) was sequenced within a study of identical twins. Study observations and caveats: It was possible that invariant MAIT and iNKT cells partly confounded the zero-insertion analyses. Models predicted too little out-of-frame TCR alpha sharing in monozygotic twins.

Germline values: CDR1 DFQATT, CDR2 SNEGSKA (reference sequence). Unmatched junction bases numbered 6, after V lost 5 bases and J lost 3 bases. The CDR3 loop spans 14 amino acids. Details on this clonotype: The antigen remains undetermined.

Using its own MiXCR run on the 5' RACE reads, TCRdb lists one record per CDR3 protein. The sample has 700,000 to 950,000 distinct CDR3 sequences, 10% to 15% seen once. The sample was also linked to a second study, of yellow fever vaccine responses in identical twins.

The specimen was PBMCs. This receptor was identified in a woman in her late teens or twenties in good health. V and J are TRBV20-1 and TRBJ2-3; 9 positions agree with TRBD1. CDR3 sequence (DNA): TGCAGTGCTGGTACAGGGGGCATGACAGATACGCAGTATTTT. Its translation is CSAGTGGMTDTQYF.